These 15 T cell receptor beta chains originate from one sample sequenced in a study of CD8 T cells in ankylosing spondylitis. TCRdb independently ran MiXCR on the 5' RACE reads; one entry per CDR3 protein. Of 300,000 to 350,000 distinct CDR3 sequences in the sample, under 15% were seen once. Sequencing used blood, either unsorted or a sorted T cell fraction (not recorded which). The origin of the receptors is a male donor with ankylosing spondylitis or in good health (not recorded which).

This clonotype appeared a few times. V and J are TRBV29-1 and TRBJ1-5, with 7 bases matching TRBD1. This CDR3 is 13 amino acids long. Germline V gene data show CDR1 as SQVTM and CDR2 as ANQGSEA. Losses at the gene ends were 8 bases for V and 2 bases for J; bases not matched to a gene: 6. The CDR3 DNA follows: TGCAGCACCAACAGGGGCGGCAATCAGCCCCAGCATTTT. Amino acid sequence: CSTNRGGNQPQHF.

This chain links TRBV15 with TRBJ2-3; D is ambiguous. Trimming removed 0 bases from V and 4 bases from J, with 8 bases in between. The CDR3 is 14 amino acids. Germline V gene data show CDR1 as LNHNV and CDR2 as YYDKDF (reference sequence). The CDR3 DNA reads as TGTGCCACCAGCAGAGATCGGGTCCCAGATACGCAGTATTTT. Amino acids: CATSRDRVPDTQYF.

The chain combines TRBV5-6 with TRBJ1-2; D ambiguous. The CDR3 is 17 amino acids. Trimming shortened V by 0 bases and J by 4 bases, and 19 bases separated the two germline ends. The germline CDR1 and CDR2 sequences are SGHDT and YYEEEE. The CDR3 here is CASSLAADYQLPYGYTF. CDR3 nucleotide sequence: TGTGCCAGCAGCTTGGCAGCAGATTACCAACTTCCCTATGGCTACACCTTC.

The V and J genes are TRBV9 and TRBJ1-1, with D unresolved. The CDR3 spans 14 residues. V was trimmed by 0 bases and J by 0 bases, leaving 6 bases between them. Germline CDR1 reads SGDLS; CDR2 reads YYNGEE. CDR3 protein: CASSVEEVNTEAFF. The DNA for the CDR3 is TGTGCCAGCAGCGTAGAAGAGGTGAACACTGAAGCTTTCTTT.

This clonotype was counted at least ten times. V is TRBV25-1 and J is TRBJ1-2; D gene ambiguous. V lost 3 bases and J lost 2, with 7 bases in between. From germline, CDR1 is MGHDK and CDR2 SYGVNS. This CDR3 has 13 amino acids. CDR3 coding DNA: TGTGCCAGCAGTGAGGGTGGAAACTATGGCTACACCTTC. Translating it yields CASSEGGNYGYTF.

The sample holds many counts of this clonotype. The V gene is TRBV13, the J gene TRBJ2-3; 11 bases align to TRBD2. The junction had 0 bases not matched to a gene; V was cut back by 3 bases and J by 4 bases. The CDR3 has 14 amino acids. Germline loops: CDR1 PRHDT, CDR2 FYEKMQ (reference sequence). The CDR3 protein is CASSLTSGADTQYF. CDR3 sequence (DNA): TGTGCCAGCAGCTTGACTAGCGGGGCAGATACGCAGTATTTT. The variable domain in full, with the rest retrieved from reference TRBV13 and TRBJ2-3, is AAGVIQSPRHLIKEKRETATLKCYPIPRHDTVYWYQQGPGQDPQFLISFYEKMQSDKGSIPDRFSAQQFSDYHSELNMSSLELGDSALYFCASSLTSGADTQYFGPGTRLTVL.

The sample holds many counts of this clonotype. V is TRBV12-3 or TRBV12-4 and J is TRBJ1-2, with D uncertain. The CDR3 totals 13 residues. Trimming shortened V by 3 bases and J by 1 base, and 6 bases separated the two germline ends. Here the CDR3 reads CASSLESNYGYTF. CDR3 coding DNA: TGTGCCAGCAGTTTGGAAAGTAACTATGGCTACACCTTC.

This clonotype was observed many times. The chain combines TRBV11-3 with TRBJ2-3, with D perhaps TRBD1 (6 bases). The V end was cut by 3 bases, the J end by 1 base, with 8 bases between. Germline CDR1 reads SGHNT; CDR2 reads YENEEA. This CDR3 has 14 residues. This chain's CDR3 is CASSFAGGTDTQYF. Written as DNA, the CDR3 is TGTGCCAGCAGCTTCGCAGGGGGCACAGATACGCAGTATTTT.

This clonotype was recorded at least ten times. The chain carries TRBV10-1 and TRBJ2-1; TRBD2 agrees at 10 bases. The germline CDR1 and CDR2 sequences are WNHNN and SYGVQD (reference sequence). CDR3 size: 16 residues. V lost 0 bases to trimming and J lost 3 bases; unmatched junction nucleotides: 2. CDR3 sequence (DNA): TGCGCCAGCAGTGAGTCGGGACTAGCGAGCTACAATGAGCAGTTCTTC. The encoded protein is CASSESGLASYNEQFF.

This clonotype has only a few counts. The chain employs TRBV10-3 and TRBJ1-5; D not certain. The CDR3 consists of 14 residues. Deletions cut 10 bases from V and 9 bases from J, with 22 bases between. Germline CDR1 reads ENHRY; CDR2 reads SYGVKD. The CDR3 DNA follows: TGTGCCACCGCGGACGACTCCACCATTGGGCCCCAGCATTTT. This encodes CATADDSTIGPQHF.

The V call is TRBV2, the J call TRBJ2-1; no reliable D call. Germline V gene lookup returns CDR1 SNHLY and CDR2 FYNNEI. The CDR3 length is 16 residues. The ends were cut back, 7 bases at V and 2 bases at J, with 18 bases in the middle. CDR3 bases: TGTGCCAGCACCCAAGGAATAGTCCAGGCCTACAATGAGCAGTTCTTC. It translates to CASTQGIVQAYNEQFF.

This clonotype was seen many times. V usage is TRBV9 and J usage is TRBJ2-5; TRBD2 aligns across 9 bases. This CDR3 comprises 21 residues. Germline CDR1 and CDR2: SGDLS and YYNGEE. V lost 1 base to trimming and J lost 2 bases; unmatched junction nucleotides: 21. The CDR3 is CASSVKGVVSRVAGDQETQYF. The CDR3 nucleotides are TGTGCCAGCAGCGTAAAAGGAGTCGTGAGTCGGGTAGCGGGGGATCAAGAGACCCAGTACTTC.

This clonotype was seen a few times. The rearrangement joins TRBV11-2 to TRBJ2-7, with a possible D match to TRBD1 (5 bases). Germline-derived CDR1 and CDR2 are SGHAT and FQNNGV. The germline V and J ends were trimmed by 2 bases and 5 bases, with 13 bases remaining between them. This CDR3 comprises 14 residues. This CDR3 is CASSLRQILNEQYF. The CDR3 region has the DNA TGTGCCAGCAGCTTAAGACAGATTCTAAACGAGCAGTACTTC.

This chain uses TRBV10-3 with TRBJ2-7; 11 nucleotides line up with TRBD2. With 6 bases clipped from V and 2 bases from J, the junction kept 12 bases outside the gene matches. Germline loops: CDR1 ENHRY, CDR2 SYGVKD. The CDR3 loop spans 17 amino acids. CDR3 residues: CAISLTSGEGGTYEQYF. As DNA, the CDR3 is TGTGCCATCAGCCTGACTAGCGGGGAGGGGGGAACCTACGAGCAGTACTTC.

There are many counts of this clonotype. The chain employs TRBV5-1 and TRBJ2-3; D possibly uses TRBD1 or TRBD2 (5 bases each). Per the germline V gene, CDR1 is SGHRS and CDR2 is YFSETQ. There are 14 residues in the CDR3. The ends were cut back, 7 bases at V and 5 bases at J, with 17 bases in the middle. CDR3 bases: TGCGCCAGCGCCGGGACGGGCATGAGAGATACGCAGTATTTT. Translating gives CASAGTGMRDTQYF.